The rows below give T cell receptor beta chains drawn from one sample of a study of blood T cell repertoires in COVID-19. TCRdb's copy holds only in-frame clones and misses some; the assay was immunoSEQ multiplex PCR. The sample includes 310,000 or so clones, 90% of them seen just once. The sample taken for sequencing was PBMCs or T cells enriched from blood (not recorded which). These receptors were obtained from a woman between 18 and 29 years old with acute COVID-19. The CDR3 runs from the conserved cysteine through the conserved F or W. A D gene is named only where the DNA matches it firmly. Clone size, where shown, is once, few, many, or a class for clones that have expanded.

v_gene: TRBV30; d_gene: TRBD2; j_gene: TRBJ2-1; abundance: -; CDR3aa: CAWTGLAGAISEQFF; CDR3nt: TGTGCCTGGACCGGACTAGCGGGAGCGATTAGTGAGCAGTTCTTC
v_gene: TRBV27; d_gene: -; j_gene: TRBJ1-6; abundance: -; CDR3aa: CASSRGVDNSPLHF; CDR3nt: TGTGCCAGCAGTCGGGGGGTTGATAATTCACCCCTCCACTTT
v_gene: TRBV7-6; d_gene: -; j_gene: TRBJ2-2; abundance: -; CDR3aa: CASSPIAEINTGELFF; CDR3nt: TGTGCCAGCAGCCCCATAGCGGAGATCAACACCGGGGAGCTGTTTTTT
v_gene: TRBV11-2; d_gene: -; j_gene: TRBJ2-1; abundance: -; CDR3aa: CASSLVLAGSLSEQFF; CDR3nt: TGTGCCAGCAGCTTAGTGCTTGCGGGTTCCCTCAGTGAGCAGTTCTTC
v_gene: TRBV7-2; d_gene: -; j_gene: TRBJ2-2; abundance: once; CDR3aa: CASSLVGGNTGELFF; CDR3nt: TGTGCCAGCAGCTTAGTCGGGGGAAACACCGGGGAGCTGTTTTTT
v_gene: TRBV9; d_gene: -; j_gene: TRBJ2-1; abundance: -; CDR3aa: CASSVSGFPSVSSYNEQFF; CDR3nt: TGTGCCAGCAGCGTCTCGGGGTTTCCTAGCGTAAGCTCCTACAATGAGCAGTTCTTC
v_gene: TRBV5-5; d_gene: -; j_gene: TRBJ2-7; abundance: -; CDR3aa: CASSFLGTSYEQYF; CDR3nt: TGTGCCAGCAGCTTTCTGGGGACTTCCTACGAGCAGTACTTC
v_gene: TRBV4-1; d_gene: TRBD2; j_gene: TRBJ2-7; abundance: -; CDR3aa: CASSQATSGNHEQYF; CDR3nt: TGCGCCAGCAGCCAAGCGACTAGCGGGAACCACGAGCAGTACTTC
v_gene: TRBV27; d_gene: -; j_gene: TRBJ2-6; abundance: -; CDR3aa: CASSLRALDTSGANVLTF; CDR3nt: TGTGCCAGCAGTTTAAGAGCTCTTGATACTTCTGGGGCCAACGTCCTGACTTTC
v_gene: TRBV11-2; d_gene: TRBD1; j_gene: TRBJ2-5; abundance: -; CDR3aa: CASSSGTGWRETQYF; CDR3nt: TGTGCCAGCAGCTCCGGGACAGGGTGGAGAGAGACCCAGTACTTC
v_gene: TRBV5-1; d_gene: TRBD1; j_gene: TRBJ1-4; abundance: -; CDR3aa: CASSPTGTAGEKLFF; CDR3nt: TGCGCCAGCAGTCCGACAGGGACTGCTGGGGAAAAACTGTTTTTT
v_gene: TRBV1; d_gene: -; j_gene: TRBJ2-5; abundance: -; CDR3aa: CTSSQPQGRRDPQETQYF; CDR3nt: TGCACCAGCAGCCAGCCCCAAGGACGGAGGGACCCGCAAGAGACCCAGTACTTC
v_gene: TRBV25-1; d_gene: -; j_gene: TRBJ1-2; abundance: -; CDR3aa: CASSDRRQGSYGYTF; CDR3nt: TGTGCCAGCAGTGATCGTCGCCAGGGCAGCTATGGCTACACCTTC
v_gene: TRBV6-5; d_gene: TRBD1; j_gene: TRBJ1-2; abundance: -; CDR3aa: CASRRGGAGYGYTF; CDR3nt: TGTGCCAGCAGGCGAGGGGGCGCTGGCTATGGCTACACCTTC
v_gene: TRBV12-5; d_gene: -; j_gene: TRBJ2-1; abundance: -; CDR3aa: CASGLVKGGLYNEQFF; CDR3nt: TGTGCTAGTGGTTTGGTAAAAGGAGGCCTCTACAATGAGCAGTTCTTC
v_gene: TRBV5-1; d_gene: -; j_gene: TRBJ2-1; abundance: few; CDR3aa: CASSLRVKGRNEQFF; CDR3nt: TGCGCCAGCAGCTTGCGGGTTAAGGGGCGGAATGAGCAGTTCTTC
v_gene: TRBV7-9; d_gene: -; j_gene: TRBJ2-6; abundance: -; CDR3aa: CASRHTGLGANVLTF; CDR3nt: TGTGCCAGCAGGCATACAGGTCTGGGGGCCAACGTCCTGACTTTC
v_gene: TRBV28; d_gene: TRBD1; j_gene: TRBJ1-3; abundance: few; CDR3aa: CASSLTGGEGNTIYF; CDR3nt: TGTGCCAGCAGTTTGACAGGGGGTGAGGGAAACACCATATATTTT
v_gene: TRBV7-2; d_gene: -; j_gene: TRBJ2-7; abundance: -; CDR3aa: CASSFSVYEQYF; CDR3nt: TGTGCCAGCAGCTTTAGCGTCTACGAGCAGTACTTC
v_gene: TRBV19; d_gene: TRBD1; j_gene: TRBJ1-2; abundance: -; CDR3aa: CASLRDSRHGYTF; CDR3nt: TGTGCCAGCTTACGGGACAGCAGACATGGCTACACCTTC
v_gene: TRBV2; d_gene: -; j_gene: TRBJ1-6; abundance: once; CDR3aa: CASSENSEYNSPLHF; CDR3nt: TGTGCCAGCAGTGAGAATTCTGAGTATAATTCACCCCTCCACTTT
v_gene: TRBV6-2/TRBV6-3; d_gene: -; j_gene: TRBJ2-1; abundance: -; CDR3aa: CASSSGSSYNEQFF; CDR3nt: TGTGCCAGCAGTTCAGGCAGCTCCTACAATGAGCAGTTCTTC
v_gene: TRBV23-1; d_gene: TRBD2; j_gene: TRBJ2-7; abundance: -; CDR3aa: CASSQFLGTSGTEAHEQYF; CDR3nt: TGCGCCAGCAGTCAATTTCTCGGGACTAGCGGGACTGAGGCCCACGAGCAGTACTTC
v_gene: TRBV5-1; d_gene: TRBD1; j_gene: TRBJ1-1; abundance: -; CDR3aa: CASRPGGASWSEAFF; CDR3nt: TGCGCCAGCAGGCCAGGGGGCGCGTCGTGGTCTGAAGCTTTCTTT
v_gene: TRBV27; d_gene: TRBD2; j_gene: TRBJ2-3; abundance: -; CDR3aa: CASSYFGLAGSTDTQYF; CDR3nt: TGTGCCAGCAGTTACTTTGGACTAGCGGGGAGCACAGATACGCAGTATTTT
v_gene: TRBV19; d_gene: TRBD1; j_gene: TRBJ2-1; abundance: -; CDR3aa: CASSNRGQGYNEQFF; CDR3nt: TGTGCCAGTAGCAATAGGGGACAGGGGTACAATGAGCAGTTCTTC
v_gene: TRBV3-1/TRBV3-2; d_gene: -; j_gene: TRBJ2-5; abundance: -; CDR3aa: CASSQVRGAQETQYF; CDR3nt: TGTGCCAGCAGCCAAGTCAGGGGGGCACAAGAGACCCAGTACTTC
v_gene: TRBV19; d_gene: -; j_gene: TRBJ2-2; abundance: -; CDR3aa: CASSFPPRGELFF; CDR3nt: TGTGCCAGTAGTTTCCCCCCCCGCGGGGAGCTGTTTTTT
v_gene: TRBV5-1; d_gene: -; j_gene: TRBJ2-5; abundance: -; CDR3aa: CASSLGAGIEETQYF; CDR3nt: TGCGCCAGCAGCTTGGGGGCGGGGATAGAAGAGACCCAGTACTTC
v_gene: TRBV12-5; d_gene: -; j_gene: TRBJ2-2; abundance: -; CDR3aa: CASGLIVGGGAGELFF; CDR3nt: TGTGCTAGTGGTTTAATCGTAGGAGGAGGCGCCGGGGAGCTGTTTTTT
v_gene: TRBV27; d_gene: TRBD2; j_gene: TRBJ2-7; abundance: once; CDR3aa: CASSPISSGGKVYEQYF; CDR3nt: TGTGCCAGCAGTCCGATATCTAGCGGGGGGAAGGTCTACGAGCAGTACTTC
v_gene: TRBV2; d_gene: -; j_gene: TRBJ2-7; abundance: -; CDR3aa: CASSEASGVGSQEVPYEQYF; CDR3nt: TGTGCCAGCAGTGAAGCGTCAGGGGTGGGATCCCAAGAGGTGCCCTACGAGCAGTACTTC
v_gene: TRBV19; d_gene: TRBD2; j_gene: TRBJ2-1; abundance: -; CDR3aa: CASSSRSSGSNFGGSYNEQFF; CDR3nt: TGTGCCAGTAGTTCCCGGTCTAGCGGGAGTAATTTCGGTGGGTCCTACAATGAGCAGTTCTTC
v_gene: TRBV7-4; d_gene: -; j_gene: TRBJ1-3; abundance: few; CDR3aa: CASSLGRMSSGNTIYF; CDR3nt: TGTGCCAGCAGCTTAGGGAGAATGAGCTCTGGAAACACCATATATTTT
v_gene: TRBV28; d_gene: -; j_gene: TRBJ1-6; abundance: -; CDR3aa: CASSLELWGESPLHF; CDR3nt: TGTGCCAGCAGTTTGGAGTTATGGGGGGAGTCACCCCTCCACTTT
v_gene: TRBV7-9; d_gene: TRBD1; j_gene: TRBJ1-2; abundance: -; CDR3aa: CASSLGTALGYGYTF; CDR3nt: TGTGCCAGCAGCTTGGGGACAGCCCTCGGGTATGGCTACACCTTC
v_gene: TRBV30; d_gene: -; j_gene: TRBJ1-1; abundance: -; CDR3aa: CAYHTGNTEAFF; CDR3nt: TGTGCCTACCACACAGGGAACACTGAAGCTTTCTTT
v_gene: TRBV7-6; d_gene: -; j_gene: TRBJ1-3; abundance: -; CDR3aa: CASSLGLDTFSGNTIYF; CDR3nt: TGTGCCAGCAGCTTAGGTTTGGACACCTTCTCTGGAAACACCATATATTTT
v_gene: TRBV30; d_gene: -; j_gene: TRBJ2-7; abundance: -; CDR3aa: CAWSVKQLYEQYF; CDR3nt: TGTGCCTGGAGTGTAAAACAGCTCTACGAGCAGTACTTC
v_gene: TRBV14; d_gene: -; j_gene: TRBJ1-6; abundance: -; CDR3aa: CASSQKPGRINSPLHF; CDR3nt: TGTGCCAGCAGCCAAAAGCCAGGGAGGATCAATTCACCCCTCCACTTT
v_gene: TRBV5-5; d_gene: -; j_gene: TRBJ2-7; abundance: -; CDR3aa: CASSSTGQGTLEQYF; CDR3nt: TGTGCCAGCAGCTCGACAGGGCAGGGGACTCTCGAGCAGTACTTC
v_gene: TRBV7-8; d_gene: -; j_gene: TRBJ1-6; abundance: once; CDR3aa: CASSPNSPLHF; CDR3nt: TGTGCCAGCAGCCCGAATTCACCCCTCCACTTT
v_gene: TRBV4-1; d_gene: TRBD2; j_gene: TRBJ2-3; abundance: -; CDR3aa: CASSPGTSGSTDTQYF; CDR3nt: TGCGCCAGCAGCCCCGGGACTAGCGGAAGCACAGATACGCAGTATTTT
v_gene: TRBV4-2; d_gene: TRBD2; j_gene: TRBJ2-1; abundance: -; CDR3aa: CASSQVGGRAGQFF; CDR3nt: TGTGCCAGCAGCCAAGTCGGCGGGAGGGCCGGGCAGTTCTTC
v_gene: TRBV4-1; d_gene: TRBD1; j_gene: TRBJ2-3; abundance: -; CDR3aa: CASSQDGGGRGRTDTQYF; CDR3nt: TGCGCCAGCAGCCAAGATGGAGGAGGCAGGGGGCGCACAGATACGCAGTATTTT
v_gene: TRBV5-8; d_gene: TRBD1; j_gene: TRBJ1-5; abundance: -; CDR3aa: CASSLVGQGLGKPQHF; CDR3nt: TGTGCCAGCAGCTTGGTGGGACAGGGTTTAGGAAAGCCCCAGCATTTT
v_gene: TRBV15; d_gene: -; j_gene: TRBJ2-7; abundance: -; CDR3aa: CATSRDPGTNYEQYF; CDR3nt: TGTGCCACCAGCAGAGATCCTGGGACAAACTACGAGCAGTACTTC
v_gene: TRBV19; d_gene: TRBD1; j_gene: TRBJ1-1; abundance: -; CDR3aa: CASSIRTGDRWTEAFF; CDR3nt: TGTGCCAGTAGCATCAGGACAGGGGATCGTTGGACTGAAGCTTTCTTT
v_gene: TRBV7-9; d_gene: -; j_gene: TRBJ2-5; abundance: many; CDR3aa: CASSLPEAETQYF; CDR3nt: TGTGCCAGCAGCCTTCCGGAGGCGGAGACCCAGTACTTC
v_gene: TRBV10-3; d_gene: -; j_gene: TRBJ2-7; abundance: -; CDR3aa: CAISESVGLGSGNSYEQYF; CDR3nt: TGTGCCATCAGTGAGTCCGTAGGGTTGGGGAGCGGAAACTCCTACGAGCAGTACTTC